This T cell receptor beta chain stems from a study of T cells in Graves' hyperthyroidism and ophthalmopathy (dated by TCRdb to about 2019). For context, the study as a whole: Peripheral blood samples were taken at the time of initial diagnosis, prior to any treatment. An independent validation cohort of fewer than 20 hyperthyroidism patients and 17 patients who later progressed to ophthalmopathy tested prospective prediction of ophthalmopathy. The study also compared thyroid tissue and blood T-cell repertoires from roughly six Graves' hyperthyroidism patients. The approximately 90 discovery patients were randomly split 7:3 into training and test sets. The paper describes TCR Vbeta CDR3 sequencing of about 140 peripheral blood samples, made up of 40 to 45 ophthalmopathy patients, 70 to 75 hyperthyroidism patients and about 17 progressor patients. A discovery cohort of roughly 100 patients, 43 with Graves' ophthalmopathy and under 60 with stable Graves' hyperthyroidism, was used to find distinguishing TCR V-J signatures. After sampling, hyperthyroidism patients received methimazole starting at 30 mg daily, and ophthalmopathy patients received high-dose intravenous methylprednisolone. Here is what the overall study found, with its caveats: Blood samples also contained most of the expanded thyroid clonotypes (frequency above 0.001), which suggests that blood repertoires may reflect thyroid immune responses. Sample size was not statistically predetermined, and blinding of investigators to group allocation was not performed. In validation, the model predicted progression to ophthalmopathy with 65% to 71% sensitivity and over 72% specificity, a median of approximately 6.7 months before onset. A 13 V-J signature model separated ophthalmopathy from stable hyperthyroidism, with around 90% sensitivity and around 84% specificity in cross-validation and 80%/75% in testing.

This clonotype was found many times. The target of this receptor is not known. Nothing much larger sits one base from this clone, and base qualities are not available. Ophthalmopathy patients had moderately to severely active disease, with a Clinical Activity Score of 3 or more, a NOSPECS grade of 4 or more, and a disease duration of less than 3 months. The study excluded patients with uncontrolled infections, other autoimmune diseases, pregnancy or lactation. Diagnoses were based on clinical symptoms, serum thyroxine and TRAb, thyroid ultrasound and orbital computed tomography. PBMCs were separated from approximately 9.9 ml of fresh peripheral blood using Ficoll-Paque density gradient centrifugation. Total RNA was extracted with Trizol reagent, and quality was checked on an Agilent 2100 Bioanalyzer. The TCR beta CDR3 regions were amplified from the RNA transcripts. A first-round RT-PCR of the TCR CDR3 used the HTBI primer set with the Qiagen OneStep RT-PCR kit. Libraries were constructed in a second round of multiplex PCR, after which size selection and purification were performed. Libraries were sequenced paired-end with 100 bp reads on an Illumina HiSeq2000. Turning to the authors' computational methods: SOAPnuke was used to process the raw data, throwing out any read that contained adapters or uncalled bases, had a mean Phred below 15, or lacked an exact constant-primer or identifier match. High-quality paired reads were merged using COPE v1.2.5, and each unique nucleotide sequence was defined as a clonotype. Clonotypes were aligned to IMGT TRBV, TRBD and TRBJ reference segments using MiTCR v1.1. The analysis was restricted to V-J combinations with a frequency above 0.0001, which together covered 99% to 99.2% of the repertoires. The TCS score was defined as F50 (clonal expansion) divided by E x V (chaos), with BLOSUM62-based TCRdist calculated between CDR3 peptides within each V-J. Welch's t-statistics and random forest reduced roughly 500 V-J features to 10 to 15, which were used in a naive Bayes classifier (R e1071). Using fastp at Q25 and MiXCR, TCRdb reprocessed the public reads and kept productive beta chains. Each entry is one CDR3 protein sequence, shown with its most common DNA and genes. The V and J calls here are based on TCRdb, not the publication. The table for this sample lists approximately 530,000 distinct CDR3 sequences; about 20% of them were counted only once. The ten top clones hold 47% of the sample.

Including the terminal cysteine and phenylalanine, the CDR3 comprises 14 residues. Only the CDR3 DNA is retained, 42 bases long and in frame from the first base. V gives up 6 bases and J gives up 3 bases, and the segment between their germline ends measures 15 bases. For CDR1 and CDR2, the germline V gene (reference sequence) lists MNHEY and SMNVEV. The V and J genes are TRBV27 and TRBJ2-7; the D region is possibly TRBD1 or TRBD2, each matching across 6 bases. The source of this sequence is a man in his forties with Graves' ophthalmopathy. The sequenced sample was blood. The CDR3 amino acid sequence is: CASSKGGMIYEQYF. The nucleotide sequence reads TGTGCCAGCAGCAAAGGGGGGATGATCTACGAGCAGTACTTC.